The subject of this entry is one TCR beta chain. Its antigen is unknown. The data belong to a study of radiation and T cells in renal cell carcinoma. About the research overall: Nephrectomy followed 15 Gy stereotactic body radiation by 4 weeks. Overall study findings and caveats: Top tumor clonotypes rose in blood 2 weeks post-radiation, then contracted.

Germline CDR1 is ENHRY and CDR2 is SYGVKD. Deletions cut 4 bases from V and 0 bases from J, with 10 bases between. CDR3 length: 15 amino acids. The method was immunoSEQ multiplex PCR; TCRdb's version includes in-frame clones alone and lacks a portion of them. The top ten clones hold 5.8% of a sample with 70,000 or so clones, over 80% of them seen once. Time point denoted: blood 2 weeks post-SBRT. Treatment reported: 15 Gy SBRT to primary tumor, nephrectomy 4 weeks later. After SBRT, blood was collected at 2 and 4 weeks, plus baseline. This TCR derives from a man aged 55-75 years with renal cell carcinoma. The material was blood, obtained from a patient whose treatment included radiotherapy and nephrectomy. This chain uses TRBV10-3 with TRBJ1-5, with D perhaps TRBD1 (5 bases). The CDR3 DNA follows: TGTGCCATCAGTGTTGGGGGGGGTAGCAATCAGCCCCAGCATTTT. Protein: CAISVGGGSNQPQHF.